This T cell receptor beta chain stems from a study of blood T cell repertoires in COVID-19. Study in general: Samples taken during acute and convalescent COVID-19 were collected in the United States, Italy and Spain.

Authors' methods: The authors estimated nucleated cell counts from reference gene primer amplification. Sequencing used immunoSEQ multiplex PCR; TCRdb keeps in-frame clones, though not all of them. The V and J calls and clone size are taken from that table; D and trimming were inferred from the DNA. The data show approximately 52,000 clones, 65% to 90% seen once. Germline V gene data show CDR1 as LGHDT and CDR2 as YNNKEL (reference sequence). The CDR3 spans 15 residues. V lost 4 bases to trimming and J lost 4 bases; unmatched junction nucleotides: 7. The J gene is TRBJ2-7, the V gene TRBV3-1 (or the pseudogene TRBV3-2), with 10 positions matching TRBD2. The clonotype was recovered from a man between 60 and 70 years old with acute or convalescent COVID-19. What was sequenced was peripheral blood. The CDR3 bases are TGTGCCAGCAGCCTCTTTAGCGGGGGGCAGTACGAGCAGTACTTC. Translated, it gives CASSLFSGGQYEQYF.